This TCR beta chain derives from a study of T cell clonotyping in hematopoietic cell transplantation (dated by TCRdb to about 2021). About the full investigation: Pretransplant recipient samples were obtained after cytoreduction. The study collected roughly 150 blood samples from some 35 consecutive transplant recipients and their related donors. Patient recruitment ran from 2015 to January 2017, and follow-up continued until late 2020 or death.

With the immunoSEQ assay, which is a bias-controlled multiplex PCR relying on V- and J-specific primers, TCR beta CDR3 regions were amplified from genomic DNA. A proprietary barcode and Illumina adapter sequences were added to the CDR3 amplicons in a second PCR step. An Illumina MiSeq instrument was used for sequencing of the CDR3 libraries. The original pipeline was this. Export and quality control were done with immunoSEQ Analyzer 3.0, while downstream analyses used R Bioconductor and Immunarch. Repertoire metrics were calculated using only productive rearrangements within the normalized downsampled data set. In the normalized cohort, a clonotype counted as pathologically expanded if the clonotype was larger than 5 templates. The Inverse Simpson Index was used to measure repertoire diversity. CMV-specificity analyses were carried out on the non-normalized data set to capture all clonotypes. In TCRdb, the immuneACCESS table is reduced to in-frame sequences with V and J assigned. These tables do not hold every clone; where another copy was compared, an unresolved V gene accounts for under half, and the others remain unexplained. V and J calls and clone size are copied from that table; D and trimming were computed from the DNA. This sample lists some 16,000 clones; around 93% were detected once. The ten biggest clones cover less than 2% of the sample.

Sample time point, as interpreted from the label and publication: recipient sample about 28 days before transplant, after cytoreduction. Blood samples were obtained from recipients approximately 28 days before transplant and at days 30, 100 and 180 after transplant. Nuclei Lysis Solution was used to extract genomic DNA from fresh or cryopreserved unfractionated peripheral blood mononuclear cells. Study-level results and caveats: Recipient repertoires showed only a small fraction of overlap with donor repertoires, and over 95% appeared de novo at the given depth. Inverse Simpson Index values from donors and from recipients before transplant predicted broader TCR repertoire diversity after transplant. After transplant, TCR diversity in recipients dropped, and pathologically expanded clonotypes increased progressively from day 30 to day 180. The sample size was limited, and because cells were not sorted, the contributions of CD4 and CD8 repertoires could not be separated.

The germline V end is reduced by 1 base and the J end by 4 bases; junction bases left unmatched: 15. CDR1 SGHAT and CDR2 FQNNGV are derived from the germline V gene. Counted from cysteine to phenylalanine, this CDR3 has 18 amino acids. Kept here is only the CDR3 DNA, which spans 54 bases and is read in frame from base 1. With regard to this clone: This receptor's antigen is unknown. No base-level quality is on record; no much larger clone is a single base apart.

The chain employs TRBV11-2 and TRBJ1-1, with 7 bases matching TRBD1. This clonotype was sampled from a man younger than 30 with biphenotypic leukemia. Some clones in this sample may be carry-over from other donors' samples. Sequencing used peripheral blood mononuclear cells, obtained before stem cell transplant. The DNA reads as follows: TGTGCCAGCAGCTTAGCTAGGGTTTCCGAGACAGGGAGCACTGAAGCTTTCTTT. It is translated as CASSLARVSETGSTEAFF.